The TCR beta chain under discussion was sequenced for a study of blood T cell repertoires in COVID-19. Profiling relied on immunoSEQ multiplex PCR, and the TCRdb table lists in-frame clones only, not all of them. The sample contains under 200,000 clones, 75% to 85% of which appear only once. CDR1 MNHNS and CDR2 SASEGT come from the germline V gene. CDR3 length equals 11 residues. V shed 3 bases and J 14 bases; nucleotides not matched to a gene: 2. Source material: peripheral blood. This TCR derives from a man in his sixties with acute or convalescent COVID-19. The chain is built from TRBV6-1 and TRBJ2-1; 9 nucleotides match TRBD1. CDR3 bases: TGTGCCAGCAGTGAGGGGGACAGGGAGTTCTTC. Protein product: CASSEGDREFF.